Below, 24 T cell receptor beta chains from the same sample are listed, as sequenced in a study of T cell repertoires in cytomegalovirus infection. Antigens for these TCRs are unknown. TCRdb reprocessed the reads with MiXCR, giving one entry per CDR3 protein. The sample consists of about 920,000 distinct CDR3 sequences, roughly 30% of them appearing once. This specimen was cultured CD8+ T cells from PBMCs, taken from culture after CMV antigen stimulation. These TCRs come from a human donor in good health (CMV status not recorded). Some clones in this sample may be carry-over from other donors' samples.

The table lists this clonotype with a few counts. The gene calls are TRBV5-5 and TRBJ1-6, with a possible D match to TRBD1 (6 bases). Per germline, CDR1 SGHKS and CDR2 YYEKEE (reference sequence). The CDR3 has 17 amino acids. V was pared by 3 bases and J by 6 bases, with 19 bases between. The CDR3: CASSSRGRDRVNSPLHF. The CDR3 nucleotides are TGTGCCAGCAGCTCCAGGGGACGGGACCGAGTTAATTCACCCCTCCACTTT.

There are a few counts of this clonotype. V usage is TRBV11-2 and J usage is TRBJ1-6; 7 positions match TRBD1. Per germline, CDR1 SGHAT and CDR2 FQNNGV. The CDR3 runs to 15 residues. V shed 3 bases and J 9 bases; nucleotides not matched to a gene: 8. DNA of the CDR3: TGTGCCAGCAGCTTCGAGGGGGCAATTGGTTCACCCCTCCACTTT. Translated: CASSFEGAIGSPLHF.

This clonotype showed up just a few times. The chain links TRBV18 to TRBJ1-6; D gene uncertain. V gave up 0 bases and J gave up 6 bases, with 9 bases separating them. In germline, CDR1 is KGHSH, CDR2 LQKENI. The CDR3 contains 15 residues. CDR3 bases: TGTGCCAGCTCACCACCGCCAGGATTTAATTCACCCCTCCACTTT. It is translated as CASSPPPGFNSPLHF.

This clonotype was detected ten times or more. This chain connects TRBV19 to TRBJ1-5; 7 nucleotides line up with TRBD1. From germline, CDR1 is LNHDA and CDR2 SQIVND (reference sequence). The CDR3 has 17 amino acids. V trimming: 3 bases; J trimming: 4 bases; junction bases outside the gene matches: 12. The CDR3 loop reads CASSMGQPHGLNQPQHF. The CDR3, as DNA: TGTGCCAGTAGTATGGGACAGCCTCACGGATTAAATCAGCCCCAGCATTTT.

Many counts were recorded for this clonotype. This sequence joins TRBV7-2 and TRBJ2-3; D is undetermined. This CDR3 is built from 12 residues. V was cut by 2 bases and J by 6 bases, with 6 bases left in between. Germline CDR1 is SGHTA and CDR2 is FQGNSA. CDR3 sequence (DNA): TGTGCCAGCAGCTTAAGGTGGGATACGCAGTATTTT. This sequence encodes CASSLRWDTQYF.

This chain uses TRBV6-1 with TRBJ1-2; D possibly corresponds to TRBD1 (5 bases). This CDR3 has 11 residues. CDR1 and CDR2 from the germline V gene are MNHNS and SASEGT. V lost 9 bases and J lost 8, with 13 bases in between. CDR3 in DNA: TGTGCCAGTTTTCCAGGGACCGGCTACACCTTC. Translation gives CASFPGTGYTF.

The chain couples TRBV7-4 to TRBJ2-7; D is perhaps TRBD1 or TRBD2 (5 bases each). The CDR3 is 13 residues long. Per germline, CDR1 SGHVT and CDR2 SQSDAQ. The V end lost 6 bases, the J end lost 2 bases, and 11 bases lay between the germline ends. The CDR3 region is CASSDRGTYEQYV. For the CDR3, the DNA is TGTGCCAGCAGTGACAGAGGGACCTACGAGCAGTACGTC.

This clonotype was detected ten times or more. Relative to the germline gene, one junction end is altered; a read error may explain this. The chain joins TRBV13 to TRBJ1-3; D ambiguous. CDR1 PRHDT and CDR2 FYEKMQ come from the germline V gene (reference sequence). The CDR3 spans 14 residues. CDR3: CASSLGGTGNTIYF. Written as DNA, the CDR3 is TGTGCCAGCAGTTTAGGAGGGACTGGAAACACCATATATTTT.

The V gene is TRBV24-1, the J gene TRBJ2-7; 7 bases align to TRBD1. J gave up 4 bases and V 4 bases, and 12 bases lay outside the gene matches. The CDR3 length is 16 residues. CDR1 and CDR2 from the germline V gene are KGHDR and SFDVKD. CDR3 sequence: CATSDPTGERPYEQYF. The CDR3 region has the DNA TGTGCCACCAGTGACCCTACAGGGGAAAGGCCTTACGAGCAGTACTTC.

The chain employs TRBV19 and TRBJ2-7; D possibly corresponds to TRBD2 (6 bases). The CDR3 totals 15 residues. Per germline, CDR1 LNHDA and CDR2 SQIVND (reference sequence). The germline V and J ends were trimmed by 3 bases and 3 bases, with 15 bases remaining between them. The DNA for the CDR3 is TGTGCCAGTAGTATTGTGGCGGACGGGGGCTACGAGCAGTACTTC. Translation: CASSIVADGGYEQYF. The full variable domain, in which reference TRBV19 and TRBJ2-7 provide the parts outside the CDR3, is DGGITQSPKYLFRKEGQNVTLSCEQNLNHDAMYWYRQDPGQGLRLIYYSQIVNDFQKGDIAEGYSVSREKKESFPLTVTSAQKNPTAFYLCASSIVADGGYEQYFGPGTRLTVT.

This clonotype occurred many times. The chain joins TRBV7-8 to TRBJ2-3; D might be TRBD1 or TRBD2, each matching 5 bases. V lost 2 bases, J lost 1 base, and 16 bases lay in between. This CDR3 is built from 17 residues. Germline values: CDR1 SGHVS, CDR2 FQNEAQ. CDR3 in amino acids: CASSLWGSQEGTDTQYF. CDR3 coding DNA: TGTGCCAGCAGCTTATGGGGGTCCCAAGAGGGCACAGATACGCAGTATTTT.

The genes are TRBV20-1 and TRBJ2-3; 7 nucleotides match TRBD2. Germline V gives CDR1 DFQATT, CDR2 SNEGSKA (reference sequence). Germline trimming cut 3 bases from V and 0 bases from J; bases unmatched to any gene: 3. The CDR3 has 14 residues. The CDR3 reads CSASRGESTDTQYF. In DNA, the CDR3 is TGCAGTGCTAGTCGGGGGGAAAGCACAGATACGCAGTATTTT.

The chain carries TRBV19 and TRBJ1-5; no firm D call. V lost 3 bases, J lost 2 bases, and 17 bases lay in between. The germline CDR1 and CDR2 sequences are LNHDA and SQIVND (reference sequence). This CDR3 has 17 residues. The CDR3 sequence: CASSMTRPLGGNQPQHF. CDR3 coding DNA: TGTGCCAGTAGTATGACAAGGCCCCTTGGTGGCAATCAGCCCCAGCATTTT.

Turning to this clonotype: The junction departs from the called germline gene at one end, perhaps through a read error. This chain joins TRBV7-4 and TRBJ1-2; D is perhaps TRBD1 (5 bases). Germline loops: CDR1 SGHVT, CDR2 SQSDAQ. The CDR3 runs 13 residues. CDR3 sequence reads: CVSRRGNDYGYTF. DNA for the CDR3: TGTGTCAGCAGGAGGGGAAACGACTATGGCTACACCTTC.

Details on this clonotype: At one end the junction does not follow the germline gene, possibly because of a read error. The chain couples TRBV7-2 to TRBJ1-5; D is unresolved. This CDR3 is built from 16 residues. Germline CDR1 is SGHTA and CDR2 is FQGNSA. Here the CDR3 reads CVSSLAVPGSNQPQHF. CDR3 coding DNA: TGTGTCAGCAGCTTAGCGGTTCCGGGTAGCAATCAGCCCCAGCATTTT.

This chain connects TRBV11-2 to TRBJ1-1, with D perhaps matching TRBD1 (5 bases). V dropped 9 bases and J dropped 0 bases, with 11 bases sitting between them. Germline values: CDR1 SGHAT, CDR2 FQNNGV. The length of the CDR3 is 13 residues. The CDR3 protein is CASSGRMNTEAFF. Written as DNA, the CDR3 is TGTGCCAGTTCGGGACGGATGAACACTGAAGCTTTCTTT.

The chain has TRBV6-5 and TRBJ2-1; 13 nucleotides agree with TRBD2. Germline lookup yields CDR1 MNHEY and CDR2 SVGAGI. Trimming took 7 bases from V and 9 from J; bases not matched to a gene: 9. The CDR3 loop spans 15 amino acids. The CDR3 nucleotides read TGTGCCAGCAAATTACTAGCGGGGGGGCAAAGTGAGCAGTTCTTC. Its translation: CASKLLAGGQSEQFF.

This clonotype appeared a few times. The chain is built from TRBV11-2 and TRBJ2-1, with D possibly TRBD1 on 6 matching bases. The CDR3 runs to 15 residues. V was cut by 1 base and J by 3 bases, with 10 bases left in between. Germline V gene sequence: CDR1 SGHAT, CDR2 FQNNGV. In DNA form, the CDR3 reads TGTGCCAGCAGCTTAGGAGTCAGGGGCTACAATGAGCAGTTCTTC. Protein product: CASSLGVRGYNEQFF.

The V call is TRBV2, the J call TRBJ1-2; no reliable D call. Trimming pared 2 bases from V and 8 bases from J, leaving 18 bases between. Germline V gives CDR1 SNHLY, CDR2 FYNNEI. This CDR3 is built from 15 residues. Here the CDR3 DNA reads TGTGCCAGCAGTGAAATTAAGGAGACGATCTGGGGCTACACCTTC. It is translated as CASSEIKETIWGYTF. Together with reference TRBV2 and TRBJ1-2, the CDR3 gives the full variable domain: EPEVTQTPSHQVTQMGQEVILRCVPISNHLYFYWYRQILGQKVEFLVSFYNNEISEKSEIFDDQFSVERPDGSNFTLKIRSTKLEDSAMYFCASSEIKETIWGYTFGSGTRLTVV.

This clonotype was picked up a small number of times. The J gene is TRBJ2-1, the V gene TRBV28, with 7 nucleotides matching TRBD1. This CDR3 is built from 16 residues. With V trimmed by 2 bases and J by 9 bases, 13 bases remained unmatched. In germline, CDR1 is MDHEN, CDR2 SYDVKM. This CDR3 is CASSLGHRGPNGEQFF. DNA for the CDR3: TGTGCCAGCAGTTTAGGGCATAGGGGGCCTAACGGTGAGCAGTTCTTC.

The DNA for the CDR3 is TGTGCCAGCAGAGCAGGGGAGGCCTATGAGCAGTTCTTC. As protein: CASRAGEAYEQFF. The chain combines TRBV6-4 with TRBJ2-1, with D perhaps TRBD1 or TRBD2 (6 bases each). V was shortened by 6 bases and J by 8 bases, with 14 bases between the two germline ends. The CDR3 runs to 13 residues. Germline assignment: CDR1 MRHNA and CDR2 SNTAGT.

This clonotype has a single count. This chain joins TRBV6-8 and TRBJ2-5; 11 bases match TRBD2. Germline CDR1 is MNHGY and CDR2 is SAAAGT. CDR3 size: 17 residues. Trimming at V came to 5 bases and at J to 9 bases, leaving 17 bases not matched to a gene. CDR3 sequence: CASSVTSGVTREGAQYF. CDR3 DNA: TGTGCCAGCAGTGTGACTAGCGGGGTGACTCGCGAAGGGGCCCAGTACTTC.

The chain recombines TRBV12-3 or TRBV12-4 with TRBJ1-1; a possible D gene is TRBD1 (6 bases). The CDR3 contains 16 residues. The V end was cut by 5 bases, the J end by 2 bases, with 18 bases between. In DNA, the CDR3 is TGTGCCAGCAGTGCGCAGGTTGGGGGCCCCAACACTGAAGCTTTCTTT. It specifies CASSAQVGGPNTEAFF.

The chain recombines TRBV12-3 or TRBV12-4 with TRBJ1-1; D is ambiguous. Trimming removed 6 bases from V and 4 bases from J, with 15 bases in between. The CDR3 totals 14 residues. CDR3 bases: TGTGCCAGCAGGATGGACGGACTGGGCACTGAAGCTTTCTTT. It specifies CASRMDGLGTEAFF.